This T cell receptor beta chain was profiled in a study of T cells in Graves' hyperthyroidism and ophthalmopathy. The diagnostic basis comprised clinical symptoms, serum thyroxine and TRAb, thyroid ultrasound and orbital computed tomography. A sample of blood taken at first hyperthyroidism diagnosis preceded any ophthalmopathy symptoms. PBMCs were collected from an approximately 9.3 ml volume of fresh peripheral blood. In this sample, this clonotype turned up many times. The antigen is not known. RNA transcripts gave rise to amplified TCR beta CDR3 regions. A first-round RT-PCR of the TCR CDR3 used the HTBI primer set. Each CDR3 protein is one row after TCRdb ran MiXCR on the multiplex PCR reads. The table lists fewer than 400,000 distinct CDR3 sequences, 15% to 18% of them singletons. CDR1 SEHNR and CDR2 FQNEAQ come from the germline V gene (reference sequence). The length of the CDR3 is 16 residues. V trimming: 4 bases; J trimming: 7 bases; junction bases outside the gene matches: 10.

Study results and limitations: Blood also showed most of the thyroid clonotypes that were expanded above 0.001.

Input material: blood. The clonotype comes from a woman younger than 35 with Graves' hyperthyroidism that later progressed to Graves' ophthalmopathy. The chain couples TRBV7-9 to TRBJ2-5, with TRBD2 matching over 12 bases. The CDR3 loop is CASSSTSGSLVLTQYF. The DNA for the CDR3 is TGTGCCAGCAGCTCGACTAGCGGGAGTTTAGTTTTGACCCAGTACTTC. Filled out from reference TRBV7-9 and TRBJ2-5, the complete variable domain reads DTGVSQNPRHKITKRGQNVTFRCDPISEHNRLYWYRQTLGQGPEFLTYFQNEAQLEKSRLLSDRFSAERPKGSFSTLEIQRTEQGDSAMYLCASSSTSGSLVLTQYFGPGTRLLVL.